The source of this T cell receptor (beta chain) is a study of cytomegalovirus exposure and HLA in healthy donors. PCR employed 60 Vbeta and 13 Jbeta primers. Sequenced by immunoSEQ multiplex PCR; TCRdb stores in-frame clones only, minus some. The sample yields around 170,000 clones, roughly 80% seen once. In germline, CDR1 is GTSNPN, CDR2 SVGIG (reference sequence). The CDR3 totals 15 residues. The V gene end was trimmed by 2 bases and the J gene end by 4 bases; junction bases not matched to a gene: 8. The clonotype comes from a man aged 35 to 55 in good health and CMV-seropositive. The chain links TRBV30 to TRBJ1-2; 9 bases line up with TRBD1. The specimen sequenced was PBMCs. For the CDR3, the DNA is TGTGCCTGGAGTCCGGGGACAGGGCTAATCTATGGCTACACCTTC. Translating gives CAWSPGTGLIYGYTF.